The source of this T cell receptor beta chain is a study of blood T cell repertoires in COVID-19. For the study at large: COVID-19 samples, acute and convalescent, were from the United States, Italy and Spain. Sample material is recorded as cDNA or gDNA derived from T cells, B-cell-depleted T cells, or PBMCs.

Source study methods: Using reference gene primer amplification, nucleated cell counts were estimated. The protocol was immunoSEQ multiplex PCR, while the TCRdb copy is restricted to in-frame clones and leaves out a portion. V and J calls and clone size are as listed in that table; D and trimming were resolved from the DNA. This table holds 250,000 to 350,000 clones, 89% found once. This CDR3 region has 14 residues. The germline V gene has CDR1 SQVTM and CDR2 ANQGSEA. The V end was cut by 5 bases, the J end by 4 bases, with 18 bases between. This rearrangement joins TRBV29-1 to TRBJ2-7; D possibly corresponds to TRBD2 (7 bases). The sample comprised peripheral blood. The source of this sequence is a woman aged 60 to 75 with acute or convalescent COVID-19. In DNA, the CDR3 is TGCAGCGTTTGGGGGGCGGGAGCGGTTTACGAGCAGTACTTC. It is translated as CSVWGAGAVYEQYF.